This TCR beta chain comes out of a study of blood T cell repertoires in COVID-19 (TCRdb year 2020). Regarding the study in general: The collaborator samples originated in the United States, Italy and Spain and spanned the acute and convalescent phases of COVID-19. The samples were drawn from two sources: the first 160 participants of the ongoing ImmuneRACE study, and 1,000 to 1,500 subjects contributed by 6 global collaborators. The dataset comprised deeply sampled blood TCRbeta repertoires from subjects exposed to, actively infected with, or recovered from COVID-19. Where available, HLA class I and class II types were obtained from metadata supplied by the sample provider rather than from assay-based typing. The repertoires were released in a freely available public database intended as a resource for research on the immune response to SARS-CoV-2. A de-identified subject ID, COVID-19 status, age in years and sex were almost always included in the sample metadata. The prospective study material was composed of cDNA or gDNA derived from T cells, B-cell-depleted T cells, or PBMCs. Summary of the overall study and its limitations: How much clinical and demographic metadata was included differed by source and by participant, and the metadata was provided uncurated.

For this clone: It has no known antigen specificity. It has no much larger one-base neighbor in the sample; base qualities were not kept.

Each collaborating institution followed its own protocols to collect whole blood in K2EDTA tubes. Collaborator samples were shipped for TCRbeta analysis as frozen whole blood, isolated PBMCs, or DNA extracted from either sample type. Its CDR3 holds 14 amino acids, cysteine through phenylalanine. Only the CDR3 DNA is retained, 42 bases long and in frame from the first base. From the germline V gene, CDR1 is MNHEY and CDR2 is SVGAGI. Clipping removes 6 bases from V and 5 bases from J, with 7 as the unmatched junction base count. TCRbeta CDR3 regions were amplified from genomic DNA by means of the immunoSEQ Assay, a bias-controlled multiplex PCR. Regarding the original processing steps: The number of nucleated cells in each sample was estimated by amplification of reference gene primers within the assay. To quantify the absolute abundance of each unique TCRbeta CDR3 rearrangement, sequence reads were collapsed and filtered. Productive Simpson clonality was computed per sample as the square root of Simpson's diversity index over productive rearrangements. In TCRdb, the immuneACCESS table is reduced to in-frame sequences with V and J assigned. These tables do not hold every clone; where another copy was compared, an unresolved V gene accounts for under half, and the others remain unexplained. V, J and clone size derive from that table, while D and trimming were established from the DNA sequence. This sample comprises 200,000 to 250,000 clones, around 82% of them detected only once. The top ten constitute 4.5% to 7% of the sample.

The material sequenced was peripheral blood. The origin of this receptor is a woman in her 70s with acute or convalescent COVID-19. The chain joins TRBV6-5 to TRBJ2-3; 8 middle bases align to TRBD2. The DNA sequence follows: TGTGCCAGCAGCCAAAGCGGGAGACAAGATACGCAGTATTTT. Translation gives CASSQSGRQDTQYF.